These 29 T cell receptor beta chains were sequenced from one sample in a study of Graves' ophthalmopathy and Graves' hyperthyroidism. TCR beta CDR3 regions were amplified from RNA transcripts. RT-PCR in the first round used HTBI primers; a second-round multiplex PCR followed. In TCRdb, the multiplex PCR reads were re-called with MiXCR into one record per CDR3 protein. The data hold approximately 700,000 distinct CDR3 sequences, with 35% to 45% observed a single time. Sequenced input: peripheral blood. These receptors all come from an adult man with Graves' ophthalmopathy.

At least ten counts were recorded for this clonotype. The junction departs from the called germline gene at one end, perhaps through a read error. The genes are TRBV12-3 or TRBV12-4 and TRBJ2-2, with D unresolved. The CDR3 covers 13 residues. The CDR3 protein is CASSLAATGELFF. The CDR3 DNA reads TGTGCCAGCAGCTTAGCAGCGACCGGGGAGCTGTTTTTT.

This clonotype was recorded many times. This chain joins TRBV7-8 and TRBJ2-6, with D uncertain. Per the germline V gene, CDR1 is SGHVS and CDR2 is FQNEAQ. V was clipped by 5 bases and J by 1 base, with 15 bases between them. This CDR3 spans 17 amino acids. CDR3 region: CASSPVESRSGANVLTF. The DNA of the CDR3 is TGTGCCAGCAGCCCCGTAGAGTCCCGTTCTGGGGCCAACGTCCTGACTTTC.

This rearrangement joins TRBV7-8 to TRBJ1-6; TRBD1 is a possible D gene (6 bases). Germline V gene lookup returns CDR1 SGHVS and CDR2 FQNEAQ. This CDR3 is built from 14 residues. V was shortened by 3 bases and J by 6 bases, with 9 bases between the two germline ends. The CDR3 here is CASSFGQLNSPLHF. In DNA, the CDR3 is TGTGCCAGCAGCTTCGGACAGCTTAATTCACCCCTCCACTTT.

Remarks on this clonotype: A read error may account for a junction end that differs from germline. The chain carries TRBV7-9 and TRBJ1-5, with D possibly TRBD1 on 5 matching bases. The CDR3 loop spans 14 amino acids. Germline CDR1 and CDR2: SEHNR and FQNEAQ (reference sequence). CDR3 amino acids: CASSISTAHQAQHF. CDR3 sequence (DNA): TGCGCCAGCAGCATATCGACAGCTCATCAGGCCCAGCATTTT.

The chain recombines TRBV12-3 or TRBV12-4 with TRBJ2-7, with 10 bases matching TRBD2. This CDR3 comprises 18 residues. The junction had 17 bases not matched to a gene; V was cut back by 6 bases and J by 3 bases. CDR3 residues: CASSPRTSGIIGNYEQYF. The CDR3 bases are TGTGCCAGCAGCCCGCGGACTAGCGGCATAATCGGAAACTACGAGCAGTACTTC.

In its sample, this clonotype was seen many times. V usage is TRBV2 and J usage is TRBJ1-5; D remains unclear. Germline lookup yields CDR1 SNHLY and CDR2 FYNNEI. Trimming removed 3 bases from V and 4 bases from J, with 10 bases in between. This CDR3 region has 14 residues. The CDR3 bases are TGTGCCAGCAGTGACTGGGGTGGGAATCAGCCCCAGCATTTT. It translates to CASSDWGGNQPQHF.

In the case of this clonotype: One end of the junction fails to match germline, which may point to a read error. The chain joins TRBV7-2 to TRBJ2-7, with 9 bases lining up with TRBD1. The CDR3 sequence is 17 residues long. The V gene's germline CDR1 is SGHTA and CDR2 FQGNSA. CDR3 amino acids: CASSLGGTGSIGAEQCF. The DNA for the CDR3 is TGTGCCAGCAGCTTAGGAGGGACAGGGTCTATTGGGGCCGAGCAGTGCTTC.

This clonotype appeared a few times. This CDR3 is CSARDDLAANVETQYF. The CDR3 DNA follows: TGCAGTGCTAGAGATGACCTAGCGGCAAACGTAGAGACCCAGTACTTC. V gene TRBV20-1 combines with J gene TRBJ2-5, with TRBD2 matching 7 bases. With V trimmed by 0 bases and J by 4 bases, 11 bases remained unmatched. The CDR3 loop spans 16 amino acids. Germline CDR1 is DFQATT and CDR2 is SNEGSKA (reference sequence).

This chain connects TRBV12-3 or TRBV12-4 to TRBJ1-5, with 7 bases matching TRBD1. Germline trimming cut 6 bases from V and 9 bases from J; bases unmatched to any gene: 8. The CDR3 covers 13 residues. This CDR3 reads CASSVDRARPQHF. In nucleotides, the CDR3 is TGTGCCAGCAGCGTAGACAGGGCTCGGCCCCAGCATTTT.

The chain recombines TRBV7-8 with TRBJ2-6, with 11 bases aligning to TRBD1. The J segment lost 0 bases and the V segment lost 2 bases, leaving 6 bases of the junction unmatched. Germline CDR1 reads SGHVS; CDR2 reads FQNEAQ. The CDR3 totals 19 residues. The CDR3 nucleotides read TGTGCCAGCAGCTTACGGGTCGGGACAGGGGGCTCTGGGGCCAACGTCCTGACTTTC. Translating gives CASSLRVGTGGSGANVLTF.

This clonotype showed up many times. The rearrangement joins TRBV11-2 to TRBJ1-2; 9 bases are a match to TRBD1. Germline CDR1 and CDR2: SGHAT and FQNNGV. Unmatched junction bases numbered 12, after V lost 6 bases and J lost 7 bases. This CDR3 is 15 amino acids long. CDR3 sequence reads: CASSSIRDRATGYTF. CDR3 DNA: TGTGCCAGCAGTTCAATCCGGGACAGGGCTACTGGCTACACCTTC.

This clonotype has just a few counts. The chain's CDR3 is CAISESSSFTGEQFF. The CDR3 nucleotides read TGTGCCATCAGTGAGTCTTCTTCGTTTACCGGTGAGCAGTTCTTC. The rearrangement uses TRBV10-3 and TRBJ2-1; unclear D gene. The CDR3 totals 15 residues. V lost 0 bases, J lost 9 bases, and 15 bases lay in between. Germline CDR1 ENHRY, CDR2 SYGVKD.

This rearrangement joins TRBV20-1 to TRBJ2-5; 8 bases line up with TRBD2. The CDR3 consists of 12 residues. From germline, CDR1 is DFQATT and CDR2 SNEGSKA (reference sequence). Losses at the gene ends were 5 bases for V and 4 bases for J; bases not matched to a gene: 3. The CDR3 DNA is TGCAGTGCTCCCCTAGCGGGAGAGACCCAGTACTTC. The encoded protein is CSAPLAGETQYF.

This clonotype was counted ten times or more. The chain is built from TRBV4-3 and TRBJ1-2; 7 nucleotides agree with TRBD1. The CDR3 extends over 14 amino acids. CDR1 and CDR2 from the germline V gene are LGHNA and YSLEER. V dropped 2 bases and J dropped 7; count of bases not matched to a gene: 7. CDR3 residues: CASSQTGTVFGYTF. Here the CDR3 DNA reads TGCGCCAGCAGCCAAACCGGGACAGTATTTGGCTACACCTTC.

The chain carries TRBV9 and TRBJ2-5; D remains unclear. TRBJ2-1 matches the DNA end more closely, so the J call is doubtful. This CDR3 spans 12 amino acids. Germline lookup yields CDR1 SGDLS and CDR2 YYNGEE. CDR3 nucleotides: TGTGCCACCAGTGTCGGCCGAAATGAGCAGTTCTTC. It specifies CATSVGRNEQFF.

The sample holds many counts of this clonotype. The CDR3 DNA reads TGTGCCAGCAGTGAATCCGGGACAGGGGATGAAAAACTGTTTTTT. It is translated as CASSESGTGDEKLFF. The rearrangement joins TRBV25-1 to TRBJ1-4; 10 bases are a match to TRBD1. Germline V lookup: CDR1 MGHDK, CDR2 SYGVNS. CDR3 length: 15 amino acids. The ends lost 1 base at V and 6 bases at J; junction bases unmatched: 2.

The rearrangement uses TRBV24-1 and TRBJ2-1; D is unclear. Trimming shortened V by 3 bases and J by 6 bases, and 5 bases separated the two germline ends. Germline assignment: CDR1 KGHDR and CDR2 SFDVKD. This CDR3 contains 12 residues. The CDR3 is CATSDGFNEQFF. CDR3 sequence (DNA): TGTGCCACCAGTGATGGGTTCAATGAGCAGTTCTTC.

The chain uses TRBV7-2 and TRBJ2-2; 10 bases align to TRBD1. The CDR3 sequence is 17 residues long. From germline, CDR1 is SGHTA and CDR2 FQGNSA. J was trimmed by 7 bases and V by 5 bases; bases with no gene match: 13. The CDR3 here is CASSMDPPGQGNGELFF. The CDR3 bases are TGTGCCAGCAGCATGGACCCCCCGGGACAGGGGAACGGGGAGCTGTTTTTT.

This clonotype turned up a few times. The genes are TRBV10-3 and TRBJ1-1; D call uncertain. From germline, CDR1 is ENHRY and CDR2 SYGVKD. The CDR3 length is 14 residues. V was pared by 10 bases and J by 3 bases, with 18 bases between. CDR3 in amino acids: CASRDEGLDTEAFF. The CDR3 nucleotides read TGTGCCAGCAGAGACGAGGGTTTGGACACTGAAGCTTTCTTT.

The sample holds one count of this clonotype. V gene TRBV29-1 combines with J gene TRBJ1-1; D call uncertain. The V gene's germline CDR1 is SQVTM and CDR2 ANQGSEA. Trimming removed 1 base from V and 4 bases from J, with 10 bases in between. This CDR3 has 13 residues. CDR3 nucleotides: TGCAGCGTTGAAGGGGAGATCGGCACTGAAGCTTTCTTT. This gives the protein CSVEGEIGTEAFF.

The chain has TRBV10-3 and TRBJ2-6; D may match TRBD1 or TRBD2 (5 bases each). Trimming pared 3 bases from V and 18 bases from J, leaving 12 bases between. Germline CDR1 ENHRY, CDR2 SYGVKD. The CDR3 loop spans 11 amino acids. This CDR3 reads CAISERGDQTF. DNA for the CDR3: TGTGCCATCAGTGAAAGGGGAGACCAGACTTTC.

For this clonotype: The junction departs from germline at one end; a sequencing error may be responsible. The V gene is TRBV25-1, the J gene TRBJ2-7, with no clear D. Germline loops: CDR1 MGHDK, CDR2 SYGVNS. The CDR3 runs to 18 residues. CDR3 protein: CASGESTVGILGSYEQYF. CDR3 nucleotide sequence: TGTGCCAGCGGTGAATCCACGGTGGGGATACTGGGCTCCTACGAGCAGTACTTC.

This clonotype has a count of ten or more. The rearrangement uses TRBV7-9 and TRBJ2-5, with 11 bases that match TRBD2. Germline CDR1 and CDR2: SEHNR and FQNEAQ (reference sequence). V shed 1 base and J 1 base; nucleotides not matched to a gene: 5. The CDR3 consists of 17 residues. CDR3 in amino acids: CASSLGVGTSGQETQYF. In DNA form, the CDR3 reads TGTGCCAGCAGCTTAGGAGTGGGGACTAGCGGCCAAGAGACCCAGTACTTC. Using reference TRBV7-9 and TRBJ2-5 for the parts outside the CDR3, the full variable domain is DTGVSQNPRHKITKRGQNVTFRCDPISEHNRLYWYRQTLGQGPEFLTYFQNEAQLEKSRLLSDRFSAERPKGSFSTLEIQRTEQGDSAMYLCASSLGVGTSGQETQYFGPGTRLLVL.

This clonotype showed up many times. The chain combines TRBV19 with TRBJ2-2; a weak D match, TRBD1 (6 bases). V lost 7 bases and J lost 0, with 12 bases in between. The CDR3 spans 15 residues. Germline V gene data show CDR1 as LNHDA and CDR2 as SQIVND (reference sequence). CDR3 amino acids: CASNPGTPNTGELFF. The CDR3 nucleotides are TGTGCCAGTAACCCCGGGACACCGAACACCGGGGAGCTGTTTTTT.

The rearrangement uses TRBV29-1 and TRBJ2-5, with a weak D call TRBD2 (6 bases). Between the trimmed V and J ends, which lost 4 bases and 4 bases, there was a span of 19 bases. The germline V gene has CDR1 SQVTM and CDR2 ANQGSEA. This CDR3 has 15 residues. CDR3: CSVAGLMELGETQYF. The DNA of the CDR3 is TGCAGCGTTGCGGGACTCATGGAGCTTGGAGAGACCCAGTACTTC.

Concerning this clonotype: A much larger clone differs by one base, so this may be a read error. J is TRBJ2-7 and V is TRBV4-1; perhaps D is TRBD1 or TRBD2 (5 bases each). The germline CDR1 and CDR2 sequences are MGHRA and YSYEKL. Trimming took 3 bases from V and 6 from J, leaving 12 bases between them. The CDR3 runs 13 residues. This CDR3 is CASSHGTAGEQYF. CDR3 sequence (DNA): TGCGCCAGCAGCCACGGGACGGCAGGCGAGCAGTACTTC.

Many counts were recorded for this clonotype. This rearrangement joins TRBV14 to TRBJ2-7; D could derive from TRBD1 or TRBD2 (5 bases each). Germline values: CDR1 SGHDN, CDR2 FVKESK. The CDR3 sequence is 14 residues long. Trimming removed 5 bases from V and 0 bases from J, with 11 bases in between. This CDR3 reads CASSTGTDSYEQYF. The CDR3 DNA is TGTGCCAGCAGCACCGGGACGGACTCCTACGAGCAGTACTTC. The full variable domain, completed using reference TRBV14 and TRBJ2-7, is EAGVTQFPSHSVIEKGQTVTLRCDPISGHDNLYWYRRVMGKEIKFLLHFVKESKQDESGMPNNRFLAERTGGTYSTLKVQPAELEDSGVYFCASSTGTDSYEQYFGPGTRLTVT.

This clonotype appeared a few times. The genes are TRBV5-1 and TRBJ2-2; D remains unclear. Germline CDR1 reads SGHRS; CDR2 reads YFSETQ. Deletions cut 7 bases from V and 6 bases from J, with 10 bases between. The length of the CDR3 is 12 residues. CDR3 sequence (DNA): TGCGCCAGCCGAAGTGGTCCCGGGGAGCTGTTTTTT. Residues: CASRSGPGELFF.

The V call is TRBV15, the J call TRBJ1-5; D unresolved. Germline loops: CDR1 LNHNV, CDR2 YYDKDF (reference sequence). V lost 3 bases, J lost 5 bases, and 8 bases lay in between. This CDR3 has 13 residues. The CDR3 DNA follows: TGTGCCACCAGCAGCCCAACACATCAGCCCCAGCATTTT. This codes for CATSSPTHQPQHF.